Listed here are 21 T cell receptor beta chains from one sample, sequenced in a study of control samples from healthy donors and cancer patients. Profiled with immunoSEQ multiplex PCR; TCRdb holds only in-frame clones, not every one. The sample has around 150,000 clones, nearly 96% seen once. Sequences were obtained from blood. These receptors were obtained from a woman aged 30 to 39 in good health.

V gene TRBV5-1 combines with J gene TRBJ2-3; maybe TRBD1 (6 bases). The V gene lost 2 bases and the J gene lost 2 bases, with 18 bases spanning the gap. Per germline, CDR1 SGHRS and CDR2 YFSETQ. This CDR3 region has 17 residues. The CDR3 coding sequence is TGCGCCAGCAGCTTATACCCCCAGCAGGGGACCACAGATACGCAGTATTTT. Translated: CASSLYPQQGTTDTQYF.

DNA for the CDR3: TGTGCCAGCAGCCGAAACAGGGCTTCGGCTTTCTTT. This encodes CASSRNRASAFF. The chain couples TRBV7-9 to TRBJ1-1; the D gene is possibly TRBD1 (6 bases). Germline V gene lookup returns CDR1 SEHNR and CDR2 FQNEAQ (reference sequence). The germline V and J ends were trimmed by 5 bases and 11 bases, with 15 bases remaining between them. The CDR3 totals 12 residues.

This rearrangement joins TRBV20-1 to TRBJ1-1; D uncertain. CDR1 and CDR2 from the germline V gene are DFQATT and SNEGSKA (reference sequence). CDR3 length: 10 residues. Trimming removed 3 bases at V and 5 bases at J, with 4 bases between. The CDR3: CSARRTEAFF. CDR3 in DNA: TGCAGTGCTAGGCGGACTGAAGCTTTCTTT.

V gene TRBV15 combines with J gene TRBJ1-5; no definite D call. With 0 bases removed from V and 0 bases from J, the gap between germline ends came to 6 bases. The CDR3 is 15 amino acids. Germline CDR1 LNHNV, CDR2 YYDKDF (reference sequence). The CDR3 here is CATSRDAHSNQPQHF. The CDR3 nucleotides read TGTGCCACCAGCAGAGATGCACATAGCAATCAGCCCCAGCATTTT. Full variable domain (outside the CDR3, taken from reference TRBV15 and TRBJ1-5): DAMVIQNPRYQVTQFGKPVTLSCSQTLNHNVMYWYQQKSSQAPKLLFHYYDKDFNNEADTPDNFQSRRPNTSFCFLDIRSPGLGDTAMYLCATSRDAHSNQPQHFGDGTRLSIL.

This sequence joins TRBV10-3 and TRBJ2-3, with 9 bases identical to TRBD1. With V trimmed by 8 bases and J by 1 base, 7 bases remained unmatched. Germline V gene lookup returns CDR1 ENHRY and CDR2 SYGVKD. CDR3 size: 15 residues. The CDR3 bases are TGTGCCATCGCCGACAGGGGGAATGGCACAGATACGCAGTATTTT. It specifies CAIADRGNGTDTQYF.

This chain uses TRBV5-5 with TRBJ2-3; no definite D call. Germline values: CDR1 SGHKS, CDR2 YYEKEE (reference sequence). This CDR3 region has 16 residues. Deletions cut 1 base from V and 0 bases from J, with 12 bases between. The CDR3, as DNA: TGTGCCAGCAGCTTGTTTCCGCTTACTAGCACAGATACGCAGTATTTT. Translation: CASSLFPLTSTDTQYF.

This chain links TRBV19 with TRBJ2-2; 8 nucleotides match TRBD1. The V segment lost 3 bases and the J segment 4 bases; nucleotides outside the gene matches: 13. The CDR3 consists of 18 residues. Germline values: CDR1 LNHDA, CDR2 SQIVND (reference sequence). Here the CDR3 reads CASSIARQGSVRTGELFF. The CDR3 coding sequence is TGTGCCAGTAGTATCGCCCGACAGGGGTCGGTCCGCACCGGGGAGCTGTTTTTT.

The gene calls are TRBV10-3 and TRBJ1-2; D is uncertain. With 6 bases removed from V and 6 bases from J, the gap between germline ends came to 14 bases. This CDR3 has 13 amino acids. Germline lookup yields CDR1 ENHRY and CDR2 SYGVKD. CDR3 loop: CAISRTQVDGYTF. DNA of the CDR3: TGTGCCATCAGCCGCACTCAAGTCGATGGCTACACCTTC.

This chain connects TRBV27 to TRBJ2-3; 10 bases are shared with TRBD2. There are 16 residues in the CDR3. Germline trimming cut 2 bases from V and 6 bases from J; bases unmatched to any gene: 8. Germline CDR1 and CDR2: MNHEY and SMNVEV (reference sequence). CDR3 sequence (DNA): TGTGCCAGCAGTTTAGGGACTAGCGCCGAAGGGGATACGCAGTATTTT. Translated: CASSLGTSAEGDTQYF.

The chain is built from TRBV10-3 and TRBJ1-2; D gene ambiguous. The CDR3 covers 11 residues. Germline CDR1 ENHRY, CDR2 SYGVKD. V dropped 5 bases and J dropped 8 bases, with 9 bases sitting between them. CDR3 DNA sequence: TGTGCCATCAGTACCCTCCGCGGCTACACCTTC. This sequence encodes CAISTLRGYTF.

The chain is built from TRBV10-1 and TRBJ2-1, with 8 positions matching TRBD2. The CDR3 has 14 residues. Germline lookup yields CDR1 WNHNN and CDR2 SYGVQD (reference sequence). Trimming cost V 2 bases and J 8 bases; bases outside gene matches: 5. CDR3 sequence (DNA): TGCGCCAGCAGTGAGGGCGGGGGGACGGATGAGCAGTTCTTC. Its protein is CASSEGGGTDEQFF.

This chain uses TRBV7-3 with TRBJ2-1, with 9 positions matching TRBD2. Germline CDR1 is SGHTA and CDR2 is FQGTGA. Germline trimming cut 5 bases from V and 6 bases from J; bases unmatched to any gene: 8. The CDR3 is 15 residues long. The CDR3 region has the DNA TGTGCCAGCAGCCTCGGGACTAGCCATTCCAATGAGCAGTTCTTC. Protein sequence: CASSLGTSHSNEQFF. The whole variable domain, remainder taken from reference TRBV7-3 and TRBJ2-1, is GAGVSQTPSNKVTEKGKYVELRCDPISGHTALYWYRQSLGQGPEFLIYFQGTGAADDSGLPNDRFFAVRPEGSVSTLKIQRTERGDSAVYLCASSLGTSHSNEQFFGPGTRLTVL.

V and J are TRBV5-4 and TRBJ2-7, with D perhaps matching TRBD2 (6 bases). V was clipped by 0 bases and J by 2 bases, with 27 bases between them. The CDR3 consists of 20 residues. Germline V gene lookup returns CDR1 SGHNT and CDR2 YYREEE (reference sequence). CDR3 protein: CASSLGIGGVGTKQAYEQYF. The CDR3 DNA is TGTGCCAGCAGCTTGGGTATTGGAGGGGTTGGCACCAAACAAGCCTACGAGCAGTACTTC.

The chain links TRBV19 to TRBJ2-1; TRBD2 matches 11 bases. After removal of 5 bases from V and 2 bases from J, the junction contained 5 bases not matched to a gene. In germline, CDR1 is LNHDA, CDR2 SQIVND (reference sequence). The CDR3 totals 16 residues. The CDR3 DNA reads as TGTGCCAGTAGTCCACCTAGCGGGAGGCCCTACAATGAGCAGTTCTTC. It specifies CASSPPSGRPYNEQFF.

V is TRBV15 and J is TRBJ1-5, with 9 positions matching TRBD1. Losses at the gene ends were 5 bases for V and 8 bases for J; bases not matched to a gene: 10. CDR3 length: 15 amino acids. Germline CDR1 reads LNHNV; CDR2 reads YYDKDF (reference sequence). CDR3 sequence: CATSGRTGVREPQHF. The CDR3 nucleotides read TGTGCCACCAGCGGAAGGACAGGGGTGAGGGAGCCCCAGCATTTT. The full variable domain, in which reference TRBV15 and TRBJ1-5 provide the parts outside the CDR3, is DAMVIQNPRYQVTQFGKPVTLSCSQTLNHNVMYWYQQKSSQAPKLLFHYYDKDFNNEADTPDNFQSRRPNTSFCFLDIRSPGLGDTAMYLCATSGRTGVREPQHFGDGTRLSIL.

The chain carries TRBV5-1 and TRBJ2-7; 7 bases fit TRBD1. Trimming at V came to 3 bases and at J to 7 bases, leaving 10 bases not matched to a gene. Per the germline V gene, CDR1 is SGHRS and CDR2 is YFSETQ. The CDR3 contains 14 residues. CDR3 nucleotide sequence: TGCGCCAGCAGCTGGGGGACAGCGCCCGGGGAGCAGTACTTC. Translating it yields CASSWGTAPGEQYF.

The V call is TRBV3-1 (or the pseudogene TRBV3-2), the J call TRBJ1-2; D is unresolved. The V gene lost 1 base and the J gene lost 2 bases, with 23 bases spanning the gap. Germline V CDR1 and CDR2: LGHDT, YNNKEL (reference sequence). This CDR3 contains 19 residues. As DNA, the CDR3 is TGTGCCAGCAGCCAAGCCCCCTTCCAGTCCCCAAGCAAGAACTATGGCTACACCTTC. As protein: CASSQAPFQSPSKNYGYTF.

The V call is TRBV28, the J call TRBJ1-6, with 8 nucleotides matching TRBD1. The length of the CDR3 is 16 residues. Germline CDR1 MDHEN, CDR2 SYDVKM. V dropped 6 bases and J dropped 5; count of bases not matched to a gene: 9. CDR3 amino acids: CASSHATTGDNSPLHF. The CDR3 nucleotides are TGTGCCAGCAGCCACGCAACGACAGGGGATAATTCACCCCTCCACTTT.

This chain joins TRBV14 and TRBJ1-2, with a tentative D call TRBD1 (5 bases). Germline assignment: CDR1 SGHDN and CDR2 FVKESK. This CDR3 contains 14 residues. V was pared by 4 bases and J by 2 bases, with 11 bases between. Written as DNA, the CDR3 is TGTGCCAGCAGCCCGGGGCCCACGAACTATGGCTACACCTTC. Translated: CASSPGPTNYGYTF.

In its sample, this clone was seen once. The V and J genes are TRBV4-2 and TRBJ2-1; D is perhaps TRBD2 (6 bases). Germline loops: CDR1 LGHNA, CDR2 YNFKEQ. The CDR3 extends over 15 amino acids. Trimming shortened V by 1 base and J by 10 bases, and 17 bases separated the two germline ends. CDR3 coding DNA: TGTGCCAGCAGCCAAGGAATAGGGTCTGGGGGGGAGCAGTTCTTC. This sequence encodes CASSQGIGSGGEQFF.

V is TRBV11-2 and J is TRBJ1-6; no definite D call. Germline values: CDR1 SGHAT, CDR2 FQNNGV. Trimming removed 1 base at V and 12 bases at J, with 13 bases between. The CDR3 spans 14 residues. CDR3 sequence: CASSLVVNMEPLHF. The DNA for the CDR3 is TGTGCCAGCAGCTTAGTGGTGAACATGGAACCCCTCCACTTT.